This T cell receptor beta chain was sequenced during a study of cytotoxic CD8 clonotypes in ibrutinib-treated CLL. Study outcomes and limitations: T-cell clonality at baseline went above that of age-matched healthy donors and rose and fell with circulating CD8+ T-cell counts. An increase in clonality occurred at ibrutinib response, followed by a return toward baseline at progression.

Germline CDR1 reads SGHAT; CDR2 reads FQNNGV. The CDR3 sequence is 19 residues long. V gave up 1 base and J gave up 2 bases; unmatched junction bases: 10. Profiled with immunoSEQ multiplex PCR; TCRdb holds only in-frame clones, not every one. The sample records approximately 22,000 clones, under 80% being singletons. As to this clone: What it binds is not known.

The chain uses TRBV11-2 and TRBJ2-3; 12 bases are shared with TRBD2. The specimen comprised PBMCs, sampled before ibrutinib treatment. This clonotype originated in a human donor with chronic lymphocytic leukemia. CDR3 bases: TGTGCCAGCAGCTTAGGTTGGACTAGCGGGAATCCCACCACAGATACGCAGTATTTT. Translating it yields CASSLGWTSGNPTTDTQYF.